This T cell receptor beta chain was retrieved from a study of blood T cell repertoires in COVID-19. Clones were read by immunoSEQ multiplex PCR, and TCRdb kept only the in-frame ones, dropping some. Seen here are about 230,000 clones, 65% to 90% observed once, and the top ten hold over 2%. The V segment lost 2 bases and the J segment 2 bases; nucleotides outside the gene matches: 8. CDR1 and CDR2 from the germline V gene are GTSNPN and SVGIG (reference sequence). The CDR3 is 17 amino acids. The V and J genes are TRBV30 and TRBJ1-4; 10 nucleotides agree with TRBD1. This clonotype was obtained from a man aged 35 to 55 who had recovered from COVID-19. The sequenced material came from peripheral blood. CDR3: CAWSTDRGGWTNEKLFF. The CDR3 nucleotides read TGTGCCTGGAGTACGGACAGGGGGGGGTGGACTAATGAAAAACTGTTTTTT.